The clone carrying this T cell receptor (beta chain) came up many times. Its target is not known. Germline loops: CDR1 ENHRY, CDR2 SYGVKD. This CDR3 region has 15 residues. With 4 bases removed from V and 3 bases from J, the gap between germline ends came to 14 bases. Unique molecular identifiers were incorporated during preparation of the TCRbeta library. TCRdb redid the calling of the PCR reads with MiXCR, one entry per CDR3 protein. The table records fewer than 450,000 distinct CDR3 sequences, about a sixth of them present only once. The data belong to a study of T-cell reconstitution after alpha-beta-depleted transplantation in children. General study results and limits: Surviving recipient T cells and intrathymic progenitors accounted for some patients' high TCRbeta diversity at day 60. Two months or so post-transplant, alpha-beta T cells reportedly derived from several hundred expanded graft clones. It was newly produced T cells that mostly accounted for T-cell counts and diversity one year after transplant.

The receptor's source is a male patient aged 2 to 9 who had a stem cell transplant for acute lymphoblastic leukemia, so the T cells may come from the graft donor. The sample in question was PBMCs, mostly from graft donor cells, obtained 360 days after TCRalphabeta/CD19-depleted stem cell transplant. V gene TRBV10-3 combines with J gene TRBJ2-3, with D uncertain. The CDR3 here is CAISAVGTLTDTQYF. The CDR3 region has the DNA TGTGCCATCAGTGCGGTGGGCACTTTAACAGATACGCAGTATTTT.